This entry describes one TCR beta chain. Its antigen is currently unknown. The CDR3 runs to 15 residues. With 4 bases removed from V and 0 bases from J, the gap between germline ends came to 10 bases. Germline values: CDR1 SGHAT, CDR2 FQNNGV. The entry originates in a study of beta chain features in type 1 diabetes. Study overall: Patients shared similar age, gender and cell yields with healthy donors.

Using CD45RO/CCR7/CD25/CD127/CD95/CD27, CD4+ naive, central memory, regulatory and stem cell-like memory cells were sorted. Findings of the study overall: For patients, the naive, central memory and Treg TCRB repertoires appeared more alike than for healthy donors. Type 1 diabetes patients showed a moderate but significant shortening of TCRB CDR3s in all four CD4+ subsets. A possible short-template PCR bias applies equally to patients and controls.

Reverse transcription of all isolated RNA meant that expressed TCRB transcripts were sequenced. Repertoires were generated with immunoSEQ multiplex PCR, while TCRdb's copy carries only in-frame clones and drops some. The sample lists 150,000 to 200,000 clones; about 63% were seen once. The receptor was derived from a man under 40 with type 1 diabetes. This chain connects TRBV11-2 to TRBJ1-3; unclear D gene. The sequencing sample was made of naive CD4+ T cells from blood. The CDR3 here is CASSSTAYSGNTIYF. The DNA for the CDR3 is TGTGCCAGCAGCTCGACTGCTTACTCTGGAAACACCATATATTTT.